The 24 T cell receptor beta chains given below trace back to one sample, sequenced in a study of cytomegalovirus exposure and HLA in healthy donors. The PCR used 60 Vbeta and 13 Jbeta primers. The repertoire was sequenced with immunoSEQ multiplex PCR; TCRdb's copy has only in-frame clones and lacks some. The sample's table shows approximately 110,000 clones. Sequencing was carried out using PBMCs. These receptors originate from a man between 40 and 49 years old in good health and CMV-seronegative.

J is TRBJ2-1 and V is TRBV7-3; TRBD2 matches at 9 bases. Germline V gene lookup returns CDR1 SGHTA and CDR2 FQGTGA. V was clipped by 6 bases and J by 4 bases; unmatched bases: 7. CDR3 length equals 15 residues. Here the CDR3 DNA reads TGTGCCAGCAGACTCACTAGCGGGCCTTACAATGAGCAGTTCTTC. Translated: CASRLTSGPYNEQFF.

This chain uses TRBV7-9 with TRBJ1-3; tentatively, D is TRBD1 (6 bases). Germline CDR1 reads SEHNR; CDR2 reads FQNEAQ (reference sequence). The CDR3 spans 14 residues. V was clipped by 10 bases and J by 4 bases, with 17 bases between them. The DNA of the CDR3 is TGTGCCACGAAGACTGCGGGGGCAGGAAACACCATATATTTT. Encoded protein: CATKTAGAGNTIYF.

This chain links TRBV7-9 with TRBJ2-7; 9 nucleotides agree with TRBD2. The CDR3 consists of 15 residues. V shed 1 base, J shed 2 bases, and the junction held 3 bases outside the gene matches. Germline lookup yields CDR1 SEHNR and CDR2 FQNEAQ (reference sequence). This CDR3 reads CASSLEAGGTYEQYF. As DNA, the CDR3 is TGTGCCAGCAGCTTAGAGGCGGGAGGGACCTACGAGCAGTACTTC.

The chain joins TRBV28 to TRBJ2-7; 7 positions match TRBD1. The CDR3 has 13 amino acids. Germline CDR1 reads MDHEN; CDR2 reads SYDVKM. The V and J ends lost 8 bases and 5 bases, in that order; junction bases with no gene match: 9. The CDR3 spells CASGVRGQNEQYF. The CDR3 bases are TGTGCCAGCGGCGTGAGGGGGCAGAACGAGCAGTACTTC.

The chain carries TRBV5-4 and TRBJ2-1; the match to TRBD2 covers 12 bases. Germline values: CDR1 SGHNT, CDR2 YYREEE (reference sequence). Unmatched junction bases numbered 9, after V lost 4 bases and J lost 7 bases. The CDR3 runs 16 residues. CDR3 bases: TGTGCCAGCAGCGGAAGTCTAGCGGGAGGGCTAAATGAGCAGTTCTTC. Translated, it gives CASSGSLAGGLNEQFF.

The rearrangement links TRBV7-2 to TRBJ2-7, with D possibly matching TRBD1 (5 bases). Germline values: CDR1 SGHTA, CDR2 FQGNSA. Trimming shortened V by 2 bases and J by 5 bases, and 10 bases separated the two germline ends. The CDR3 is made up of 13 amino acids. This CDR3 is CASSLSGSHEQYF. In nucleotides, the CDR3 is TGTGCCAGCAGCTTATCAGGGTCCCACGAGCAGTACTTC.

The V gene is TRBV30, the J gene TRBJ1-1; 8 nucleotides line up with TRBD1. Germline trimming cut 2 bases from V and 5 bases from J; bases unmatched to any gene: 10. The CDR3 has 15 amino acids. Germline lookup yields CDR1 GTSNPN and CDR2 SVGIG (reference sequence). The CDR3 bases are TGTGCCTGGAGTCTCCCGGACAGGGCGAAAACTGAAGCTTTCTTT. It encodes CAWSLPDRAKTEAFF.

Here the CDR3 reads CASSVARDSNSPLHF. In nucleotides, the CDR3 is TGTGCCAGCAGCGTAGCTCGGGACAGTAATTCACCCCTCCACTTT. The genes are TRBV9 and TRBJ1-6, with 7 bases lining up with TRBD1. The CDR3 totals 15 residues. CDR1 SGDLS and CDR2 YYNGEE come from the germline V gene. Germline trimming cut 0 bases from V and 6 bases from J; bases unmatched to any gene: 3.

The CDR3 reads CASNPLGREGEQYF. DNA for the CDR3: TGTGCCAGCAACCCCCTCGGGCGGGAAGGCGAGCAGTACTTC. V usage is TRBV27 and J usage is TRBJ2-7; tentative D call: TRBD2 (6 bases). The CDR3 has 14 amino acids. Germline CDR1 and CDR2: MNHEY and SMNVEV (reference sequence). V lost 7 bases to trimming and J lost 6 bases, with 19 bases between them.

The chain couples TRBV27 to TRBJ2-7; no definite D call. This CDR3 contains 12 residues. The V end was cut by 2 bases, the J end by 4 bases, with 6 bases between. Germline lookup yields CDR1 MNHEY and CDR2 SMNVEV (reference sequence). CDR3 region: CASSLTGYEQYF. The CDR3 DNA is TGTGCCAGCAGTTTAACGGGTTACGAGCAGTACTTC.

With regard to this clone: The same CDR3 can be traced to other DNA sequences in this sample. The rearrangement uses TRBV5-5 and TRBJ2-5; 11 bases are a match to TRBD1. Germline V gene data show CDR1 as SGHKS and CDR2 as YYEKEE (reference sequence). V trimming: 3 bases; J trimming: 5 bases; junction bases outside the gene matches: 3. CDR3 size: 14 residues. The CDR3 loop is CASSWTGGAETQYF. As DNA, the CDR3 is TGTGCCAGCAGCTGGACAGGGGGCGCGGAGACCCAGTACTTC.

The CDR3 region has the DNA TGTGCCAGCAGCTCAGCGGGGACTCCGTATTTT. Its protein is CASSSAGTPYF. The genes are TRBV7-2 and TRBJ2-3; 7 nucleotides match TRBD2. The ends lost 4 bases at V and 14 bases at J; junction bases unmatched: 6. The length of the CDR3 is 11 residues. Looked up from germline, CDR1 is SGHTA and CDR2 is FQGNSA.

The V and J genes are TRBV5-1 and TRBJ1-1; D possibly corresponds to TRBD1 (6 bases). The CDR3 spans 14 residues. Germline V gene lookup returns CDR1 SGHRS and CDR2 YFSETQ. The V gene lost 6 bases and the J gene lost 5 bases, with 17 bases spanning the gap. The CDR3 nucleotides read TGCGCCAGCACCCCCGGGGGGCTGGGGACTGAAGCTTTCTTT. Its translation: CASTPGGLGTEAFF.

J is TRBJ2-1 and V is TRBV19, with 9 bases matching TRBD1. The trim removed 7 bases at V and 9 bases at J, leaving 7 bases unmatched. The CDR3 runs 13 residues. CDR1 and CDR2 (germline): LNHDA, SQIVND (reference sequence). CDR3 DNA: TGTGCCAGTACCCAGACAGGGGGTAGTGAGCAGTTCTTC. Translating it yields CASTQTGGSEQFF.

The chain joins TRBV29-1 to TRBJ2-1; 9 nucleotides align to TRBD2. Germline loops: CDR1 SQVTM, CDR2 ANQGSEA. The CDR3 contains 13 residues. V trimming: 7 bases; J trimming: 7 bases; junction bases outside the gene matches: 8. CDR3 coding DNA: TGCAGCGGTGTAGCGGGAGATAGGAATGAGCAGTTCTTC. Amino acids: CSGVAGDRNEQFF.

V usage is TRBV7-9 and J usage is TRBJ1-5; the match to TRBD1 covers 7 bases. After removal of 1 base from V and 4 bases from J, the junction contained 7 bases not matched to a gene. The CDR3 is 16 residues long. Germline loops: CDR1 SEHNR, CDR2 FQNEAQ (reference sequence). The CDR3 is CASSLGVGGLNQPQHF. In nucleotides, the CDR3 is TGTGCCAGCAGCTTAGGGGTAGGGGGCCTTAATCAGCCCCAGCATTTT.

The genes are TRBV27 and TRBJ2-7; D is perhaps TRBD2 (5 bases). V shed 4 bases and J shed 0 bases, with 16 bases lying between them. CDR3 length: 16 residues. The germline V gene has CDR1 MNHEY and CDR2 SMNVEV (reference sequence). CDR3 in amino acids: CASSSASAGLSYEQYF. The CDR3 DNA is TGTGCCAGCAGTTCCGCCTCTGCGGGCCTCTCCTACGAGCAGTACTTC.

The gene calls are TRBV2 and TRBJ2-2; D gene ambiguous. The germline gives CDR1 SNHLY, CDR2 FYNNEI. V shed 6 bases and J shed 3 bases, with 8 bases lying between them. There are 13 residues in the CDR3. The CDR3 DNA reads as TGTGCCAGCAGGCCCAGGTACACCGGGGAGCTGTTTTTT. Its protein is CASRPRYTGELFF.

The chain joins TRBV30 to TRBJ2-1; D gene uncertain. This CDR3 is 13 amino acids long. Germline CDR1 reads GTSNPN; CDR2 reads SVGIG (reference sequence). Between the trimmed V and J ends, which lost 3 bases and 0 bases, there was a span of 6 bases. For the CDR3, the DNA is TGTGCCTGGAGAGAGAGCTCCTACAATGAGCAGTTCTTC. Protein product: CAWRESSYNEQFF.

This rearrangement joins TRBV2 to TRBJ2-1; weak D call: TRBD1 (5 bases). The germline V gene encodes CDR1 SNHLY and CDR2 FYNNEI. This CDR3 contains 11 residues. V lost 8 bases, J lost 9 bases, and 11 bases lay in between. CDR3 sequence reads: CASGAAFEQFF. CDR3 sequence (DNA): TGTGCCAGCGGGGCGGCCTTTGAGCAGTTCTTC.

In DNA form, the CDR3 reads TGTGCCATCAGCTCAGCGGGGGGTGCCGGGGAGCTGTTTTTT. This sequence encodes CAISSAGGAGELFF. The V call is TRBV10-3, the J call TRBJ2-2, with 9 bases lining up with TRBD2. The CDR3 extends over 14 amino acids. V lost 6 bases, J lost 6 bases, and 5 bases stayed unmatched. Germline V CDR1 and CDR2: ENHRY, SYGVKD.

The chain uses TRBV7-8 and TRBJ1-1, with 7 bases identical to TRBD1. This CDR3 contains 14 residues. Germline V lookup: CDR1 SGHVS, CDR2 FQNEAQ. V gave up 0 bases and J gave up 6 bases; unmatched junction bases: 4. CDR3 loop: CASSLAGGSAEAFF. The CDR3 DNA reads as TGTGCCAGCAGCTTAGCAGGGGGCAGCGCTGAAGCTTTCTTT.

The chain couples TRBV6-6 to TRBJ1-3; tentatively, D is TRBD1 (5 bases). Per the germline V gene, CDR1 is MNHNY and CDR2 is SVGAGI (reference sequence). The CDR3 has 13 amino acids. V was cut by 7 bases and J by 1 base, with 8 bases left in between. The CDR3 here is CASNPGSGNTIYF. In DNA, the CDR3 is TGTGCCAGCAATCCAGGGTCTGGAAACACCATATATTTT.

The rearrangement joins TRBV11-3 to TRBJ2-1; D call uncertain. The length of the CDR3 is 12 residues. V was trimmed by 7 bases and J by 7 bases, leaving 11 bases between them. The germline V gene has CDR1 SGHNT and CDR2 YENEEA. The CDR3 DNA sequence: TGTGCCAGCACCCGACTGACTAATGAGCAGTTCTTC. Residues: CASTRLTNEQFF. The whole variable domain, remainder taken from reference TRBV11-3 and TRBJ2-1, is EAGVVQSPRYKIIEKKQPVAFWCNPISGHNTLYWYLQNLGQGPELLIRYENEEAVDDSQLPKDRFSAERLKGVDSTLKIQPAELGDSAVYLCASTRLTNEQFFGPGTRLTVL.